This TCR beta chain came from a study of shared T cell receptors in the human thymus (dated by TCRdb to about 2021). With respect to the entire study: The study investigated the way shared, self-reactive T-cell receptor alpha chains are produced in the human thymus.

The library came from the immunoSEQ multiplex PCR assay. The immuneACCESS repertoire file appears here via TCRdb, limited to in-frame rearrangements. These files lack a portion of the clones; in checked studies, under half of the deficit traces to unresolved V genes, and the cause of the others is not known. The sample profile shows over 650,000 clones; approximately 87% of them were found once. Together, the top ten hold 0.009% to 0.0095% of the sample. From the germline V gene, CDR1 is MNHEY and CDR2 is SVGAGI. V and J are trimmed by 2 bases and 9 bases, and the gene matches miss 11 bases of the junction. The CDR3 goes from the cysteine to the phenylalanine over 15 residues. The only DNA kept is the CDR3, 45 bases in frame from the first base. Regarding this clone: Its antigen is still unknown. No much larger clonotype is one base removed from it; base qualities were not supplied.

This sample was shared with a second study, whose subject was human thymus T cells. In that second paper, the authors write: Immunologically healthy infants undergoing open corrective cardiac surgery for congenital heart defects in Finland were used as donors. Thymus tissue was collected as surgical resects that were removed during corrective cardiac surgery. Both the thymic and the peripheral blood repertoires appeared to show biased V and J gene segment usage. The related research reported highly overlapping thymic TCR repertoires among unrelated individuals. The study used 7 or 8 infant thymus samples plus four related peripheral blood samples to characterize TCR alpha and beta repertoires. Donor ages ranged from roughly 7 to 250 days, and the cohort comprised 5 to 7 male and two female infants. Thymocytes were mechanically released from the tissue and were stored as pellets of roughly 10-34 million cells at -70 degrees C. Genomic DNA was extracted from frozen cell pellets with a QIAsymphony instrument. The immunoSEQ multiplex PCR assay was used to amplify the TCRB and TCRAD loci from a standardized quantity of quality-controlled genomic DNA. The amplicons covered the V(D)J region and were long enough to include the CDR3 and to identify the V and J genes. Through the commercial immunoSEQ service, the amplicons were sequenced on an Illumina platform. Primer bias and sequencing errors were corrected using previously described methods, and TCRAD and TCRB definitions followed the IMGT database. The repertoires were analysed using immunoSEQ Analyzer 3.0 and VDJTools for basic statistics, V/J segment usage, diversity estimates, rarefaction and pairwise overlap. Diversity was estimated with Chao1, ChaoE, Efron-Thisted, Shannon and inverse Simpson indices, and also on datasets down-sampled to the smallest sample. Repertoire overlap was assessed by strict matching of CDR3 nucleotide sequence, V gene and J gene, and clustering was done by Jaccard-based multidimensional scaling. On average, thymus samples yielded about 730,000 unique TCRB clonotypes, whereas blood samples yielded about 84,000.

This clonotype was sampled from a boy less than two years old with a congenital heart defect. Donor details come from another sample of the same person, matched by shared clones. Sequences were obtained from thymocytes. Recombination connected TRBV6-5 to TRBJ1-1, and TRBD1 aligns with 8 junction nucleotides. The DNA sequence is TGTGCCAGCAGTTACCCTACTCACACAGGGGGGAAAGCTTTCTTT. Its protein product is CASSYPTHTGGKAFF.